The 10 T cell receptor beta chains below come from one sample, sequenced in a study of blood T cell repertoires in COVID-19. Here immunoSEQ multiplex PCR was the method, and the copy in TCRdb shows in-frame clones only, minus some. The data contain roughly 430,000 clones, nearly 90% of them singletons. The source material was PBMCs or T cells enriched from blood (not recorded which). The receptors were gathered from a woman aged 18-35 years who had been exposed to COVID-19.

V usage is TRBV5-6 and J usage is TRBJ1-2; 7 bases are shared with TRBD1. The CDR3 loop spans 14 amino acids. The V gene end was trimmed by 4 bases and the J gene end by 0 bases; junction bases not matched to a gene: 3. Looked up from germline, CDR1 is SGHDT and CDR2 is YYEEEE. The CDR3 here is CASSQTGTNYGYTF. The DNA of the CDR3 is TGTGCCAGCAGCCAGACAGGGACTAACTATGGCTACACCTTC.

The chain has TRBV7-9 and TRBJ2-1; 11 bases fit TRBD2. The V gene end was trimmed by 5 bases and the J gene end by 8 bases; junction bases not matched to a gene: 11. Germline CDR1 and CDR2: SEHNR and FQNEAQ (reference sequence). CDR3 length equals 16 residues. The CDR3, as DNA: TGTGCCAGCAGCCCTATAGCGGGGGGGCCCAGATATGAGCAGTTCTTC. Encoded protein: CASSPIAGGPRYEQFF.

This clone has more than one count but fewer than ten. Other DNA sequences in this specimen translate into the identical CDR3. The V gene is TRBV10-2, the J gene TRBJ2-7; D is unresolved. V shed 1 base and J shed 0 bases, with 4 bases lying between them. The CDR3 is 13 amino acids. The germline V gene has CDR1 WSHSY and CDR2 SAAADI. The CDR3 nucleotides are TGCGCCAGCAGTGAGTTCCTCTCCTACGAGCAGTACTTC. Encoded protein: CASSEFLSYEQYF.

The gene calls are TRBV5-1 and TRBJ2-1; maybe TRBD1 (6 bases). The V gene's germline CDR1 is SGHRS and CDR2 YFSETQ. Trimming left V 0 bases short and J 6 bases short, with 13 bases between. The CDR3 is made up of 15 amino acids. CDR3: CASSLGQGIVNEQFF. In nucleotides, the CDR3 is TGCGCCAGCAGCTTGGGGCAGGGGATCGTCAATGAGCAGTTCTTC.

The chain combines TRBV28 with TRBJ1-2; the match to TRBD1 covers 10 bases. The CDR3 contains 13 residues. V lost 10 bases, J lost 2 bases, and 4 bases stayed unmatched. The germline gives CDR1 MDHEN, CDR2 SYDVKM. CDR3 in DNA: TGTGCCAAACCGGGACAGGGGAACTATGGCTACACCTTC. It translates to CAKPGQGNYGYTF.

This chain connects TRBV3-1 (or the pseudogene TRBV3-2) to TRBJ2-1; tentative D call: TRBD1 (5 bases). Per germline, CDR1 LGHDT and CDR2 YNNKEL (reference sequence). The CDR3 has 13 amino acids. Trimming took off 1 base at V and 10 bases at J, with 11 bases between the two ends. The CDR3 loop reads CASSQVGPAEQFF. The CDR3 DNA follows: TGTGCCAGCAGCCAAGTGGGGCCAGCGGAGCAGTTCTTC.

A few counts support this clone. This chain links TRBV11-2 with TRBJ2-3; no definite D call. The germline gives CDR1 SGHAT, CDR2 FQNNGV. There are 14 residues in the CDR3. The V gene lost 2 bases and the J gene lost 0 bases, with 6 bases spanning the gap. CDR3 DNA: TGTGCCAGCAGCTTATCCCTGAGCACAGATACGCAGTATTTT. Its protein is CASSLSLSTDTQYF. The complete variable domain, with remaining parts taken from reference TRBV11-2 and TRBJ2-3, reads EAGVAQSPRYKIIEKRQSVAFWCNPISGHATLYWYQQILGQGPKLLIQFQNNGVVDDSQLPKDRFSAERLKGVDSTLKIQPAKLEDSAVYLCASSLSLSTDTQYFGPGTRLTVL.

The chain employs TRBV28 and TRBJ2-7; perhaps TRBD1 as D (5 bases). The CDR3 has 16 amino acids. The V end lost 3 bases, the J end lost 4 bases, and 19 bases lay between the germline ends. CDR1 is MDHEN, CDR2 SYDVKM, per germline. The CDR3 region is CASSLSWWQGSYEQYF. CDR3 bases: TGTGCCAGCAGTTTGAGTTGGTGGCAGGGTAGTTACGAGCAGTACTTC.

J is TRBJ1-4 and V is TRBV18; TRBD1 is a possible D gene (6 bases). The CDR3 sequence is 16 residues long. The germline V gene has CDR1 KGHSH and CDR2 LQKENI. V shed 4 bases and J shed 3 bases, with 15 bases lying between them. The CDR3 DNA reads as TGTGCCAGCTCACTGACCCCAGGGGCCCCTAATGAAAAACTGTTTTTT. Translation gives CASSLTPGAPNEKLFF.

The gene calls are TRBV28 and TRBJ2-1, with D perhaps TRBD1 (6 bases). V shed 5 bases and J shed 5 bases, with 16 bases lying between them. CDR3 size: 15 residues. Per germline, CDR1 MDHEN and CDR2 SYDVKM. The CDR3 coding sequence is TGTGCCAGCAGTAAAGGGGGAGCGCCGAACAATGAGCAGTTCTTC. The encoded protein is CASSKGGAPNNEQFF.